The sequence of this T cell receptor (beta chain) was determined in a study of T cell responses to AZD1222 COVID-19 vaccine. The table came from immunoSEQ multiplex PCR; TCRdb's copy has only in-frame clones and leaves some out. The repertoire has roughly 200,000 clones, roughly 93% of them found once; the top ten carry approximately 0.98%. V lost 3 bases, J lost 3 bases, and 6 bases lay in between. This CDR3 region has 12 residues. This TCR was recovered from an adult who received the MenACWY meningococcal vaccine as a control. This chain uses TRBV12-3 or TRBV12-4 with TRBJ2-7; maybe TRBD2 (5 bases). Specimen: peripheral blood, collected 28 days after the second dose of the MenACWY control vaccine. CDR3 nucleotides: TGTGCCAGCAGTTTTAGCGTCTACGAGCAGTACTTC. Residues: CASSFSVYEQYF.